A selection of T cell receptor beta chains follows, all from one sample in a study of blood T cell repertoires in COVID-19. Clones were sequenced by immunoSEQ multiplex PCR, and TCRdb holds only the in-frame ones, with some missing. The table lists over 350,000 clones, around nine tenths of them singletons. Sequenced sample: PBMCs or T cells enriched from blood (not recorded which). The receptor set was obtained from a woman aged 50 to 60 who had recovered from COVID-19. CDR3s include the opening cysteine and the closing phenylalanine or tryptophan.

>TRBV15|TRBJ1-3
CATKGAAGNTIYF
>TRBV28|TRBJ2-7
CASSPTGSYEQYF
>TRBV7-9|TRBJ1-2
CASPGDRKDVYGYTF
>TRBV30|TRBJ2-7
CAWSVQIYEQYF
>TRBV7-9|TRBJ1-2
CASSLGGDYGYTF
>TRBV4-2|TRBJ1-2
CASSRGQGASYGYTF
>TRBV2|TRBJ2-5
CASSEGPLGGETQYF
>TRBV9|TRBJ2-5
CASSVGGGRETQYF
>TRBV19|TRBJ1-1
CASSPSGRGNTEAFF
>TRBV7-2|TRBJ2-3
CASSRRSGATDTQYF
>TRBV7-2|TRBJ1-3
CASGPQGATGNTIYF
>TRBV27|TRBJ1-6
CASSYGTGNSPLHF
>TRBV19|TRBJ1-5
CASSAHEGGNQPQHF
>TRBV18|TRBJ2-5
CASSSKGVQETQYF
>TRBV28|TRBJ1-6
CASRTTDVGQDRDSPLHF
>TRBV4-1|TRBJ1-2
CASSPTTDGGYTF
>TRBV7-2|TRBJ1-4
CASSLGVRESNEKLFF
>TRBV15|TRBJ2-7
CATSRIDRVGYEQYF
>TRBV9|TRBJ1-2
CASSGTGGALRGYTF
>TRBV6-2/TRBV6-3|TRBJ2-1
CASSYPILAGNSYNEQFF
>TRBV11-3|TRBJ1-3
CASSPGQGGNTIYF
>TRBV11-2|TRBJ1-2
CASSLVRDGYTF
>TRBV4-2|TRBJ2-3
CASSQVRTDTQYF
>TRBV6-2/TRBV6-3|TRBJ1-1
CASSRTVMNTEAFF
>TRBV7-2|TRBJ1-1
CASSLVRVAEAFF
>TRBV3-1/TRBV3-2|TRBJ2-5
CASSLDRSQTQYF
>TRBV27|TRBJ2-1
CASSPPGTAAGEQFF
>TRBV7-6|TRBJ1-2
CASSLGGTGVYGYTF
>TRBV6-5|TRBJ1-2
CASKTLGLRWNF
>TRBV6-5|TRBJ2-1
CASSSQGVLRNEQFF
>TRBV6-2/TRBV6-3|TRBJ2-7
CASSFRADIPSSYEQYF
>TRBV4-2|TRBJ1-4
CASSQEIGTGGEKLFF
>TRBV28|TRBJ1-1
CASRDRALYTEAFF
>TRBV7-9|TRBJ1-1
CASSLGRTGEVTEAFF
>TRBV27|TRBJ1-5
CASSWGLNQPQHF
>TRBV7-2|TRBJ2-7
CASSLGTGVNHEQYF
>TRBV29-1|TRBJ2-5
CSVEGGDLGVDQYF
>TRBV7-8|TRBJ2-7
CASSPKGLAYEQYF
>TRBV28|TRBJ1-1
CASSLFTGNTEAFF
>TRBV19|TRBJ1-3
CASSFGENFSGNTIYF
>TRBV28|TRBJ1-6
CASSRTGGIPNYNSPLHF
>TRBV14|TRBJ1-3
CASSSFPGGSGNTIYF
>TRBV5-1|TRBJ2-7
CASSPGLAGLYEQYF
>TRBV5-1|TRBJ2-2
CASSLVGLGTDSNTGELFF
>TRBV30|TRBJ2-7
CAWTPGTGISYEQYF
>TRBV5-1|TRBJ1-3
CASSQGTGGNTIYF
>TRBV3-1/TRBV3-2|TRBJ2-1
CASSQGWEGGHNEQFF
>TRBV5-1|TRBJ1-5
CASSLSTGNQPQHF
>TRBV5-4|TRBJ2-3
CASSSGELSTDTQYF
>TRBV27|TRBJ1-6
CASSFQSGQRRSPLHF
>TRBV4-3|TRBJ2-5
CASSPDGGWETQYF
>TRBV4-1|TRBJ1-2
CASSRMTGMDYGYTF
>TRBV3-1/TRBV3-2|TRBJ2-7
CASSPVPSGAYEQYF
>TRBV6-5|TRBJ2-3
CASSRQGHTDTQYF
>TRBV10-3|TRBJ2-5
CAIGGLAGGVGETQYF
>TRBV7-2|TRBJ1-1
CASSLGLGNTEAFF
>TRBV19|TRBJ2-2
CASYGLRSGELFF
>TRBV19|TRBJ1-6
CASSIRPIGDSPLHF
>TRBV29-1|TRBJ2-7
CSVGTGEFYEQYF